The rows below give T cell receptor beta chains drawn from one sample of a study of identical twins. TCRdb analysed the 5' RACE reads with MiXCR anew, one entry per CDR3 protein. Among a few hundred thousand distinct CDR3 sequences, over 9% were seen once, and the ten largest hold 7.2%. These records were also assigned to another study, of yellow fever vaccine responses in identical twins.

The sequenced sample was CD8+ T cells sorted from blood. The source of these receptors is a woman younger than 30 in good health. Both conserved end residues are part of each CDR3. Each record gives: D gene, clone size, J gene, V gene, CDR3 protein, CDR3 DNA. The D gene is left open where the match is weak. Expanded clones get a size class; other rows say once, few or many, or leave the size out.

- few TRBJ2-1 TRBV5-1 CASSPSPGAYNEQFF TGCGCCAGCAGCCCCAGCCCAGGGGCTTACAATGAGCAGTTCTTC
- few TRBJ2-2 TRBV15 CATSRDSGVGGELFF TGTGCCACCAGCAGAGATTCAGGGGTTGGCGGGGAGCTGTTTTTT
- many TRBJ2-3 TRBV27 CASSLSGVRRSTDTQYF TGTGCCAGCAGTTTATCTGGGGTGAGACGATCCACAGATACGCAGTATTTT
TRBD1 - TRBJ1-4 TRBV4-2 CASSQTPGQGAEKLFF TGTGCCAGCAGCCAAACTCCGGGACAGGGGGCTGAAAAACTGTTTTTT
- few TRBJ2-1 TRBV9 CASSVVEGAINEQFF TGTGCCAGCAGCGTAGTGGAAGGGGCGATAAATGAGCAGTTCTTC
TRBD1 - TRBJ1-3 TRBV11-1 CASKLSGTGGFGSGNTIYF TGTGCCAGCAAGCTGTCCGGGACAGGGGGGTTCGGCTCTGGAAACACCATATATTTT
- - TRBJ2-5 TRBV11-2 CASSLGGLWLRLRETQYF TGTGCCAGCAGCTTAGGTGGATTGTGGTTGCGCCTCCGAGAGACCCAGTACTTC
TRBD1 few TRBJ2-7 TRBV4-1 CASSQAAPGQNSYEQYF TGCGCCAGCAGCCAAGCTGCACCGGGACAGAACTCCTACGAGCAGTACTTC
TRBD2 few TRBJ2-3 TRBV6-5 CASSYGGSTTDTQYF TGTGCCAGCAGTTACGGCGGGAGCACCACAGATACGCAGTATTTT
TRBD1 few TRBJ1-2 TRBV28 CASRPQGASFYGYTF TGTGCCAGCAGACCACAGGGGGCCTCCTTCTATGGCTACACCTTC
TRBD1 - TRBJ2-7 TRBV9 CASSAGDRTYEQYF TGTGCCAGCAGCGCGGGGGACAGGACCTACGAGCAGTACTTC
TRBD2 - TRBJ2-1 TRBV19 CASSIDGLAGWNEQFF TGTGCCAGTAGTATAGACGGACTAGCGGGGTGGAATGAGCAGTTCTTC
- - TRBJ1-2 TRBV12-3/TRBV12-4 CASSLAPVLGEGYTF TGTGCCAGCAGTTTAGCCCCGGTATTAGGTGAGGGCTACACCTTC
- few TRBJ2-1 TRBV20-1 CSASHVNPFYNEQFF TGCAGTGCTAGTCACGTTAATCCCTTTTACAATGAGCAGTTCTTC
- many TRBJ1-5 TRBV12-3/TRBV12-4 CASSPNRDQPQHF TGTGCCAGCAGCCCAAACAGGGATCAGCCCCAGCATTTT
- many TRBJ2-7 TRBV7-9 CASSLPLEQYF TGTGCCAGCAGCCTTCCTCTCGAGCAGTACTTC
- few TRBJ2-7 TRBV6-9 CASSANLRGGLFRQYF TGTGCCAGCAGCGCCAACCTCAGAGGGGGGCTTTTTAGGCAGTACTTC
- few TRBJ2-3 TRBV6-1 CASESGVGGHTDTQYF TGTGCCAGCGAGAGCGGAGTGGGGGGACACACAGATACGCAGTATTTT
- - TRBJ2-2 TRBV3-1 CASSPTIAGELFF TGTGCCAGCAGCCCAACCATCGCGGGGGAGCTGTTTTTT
TRBD2 - TRBJ2-2 TRBV7-8 CASSYGTSGRTAINTGELFF TGTGCCAGCAGTTACGGGACTAGCGGAAGGACAGCTATAAACACCGGGGAGCTGTTTTTT
TRBD1 few TRBJ2-7 TRBV28 CASSIGTGSYEQYF TGTGCCAGCAGTATCGGGACAGGGAGCTACGAGCAGTACTTC
- - TRBJ1-1 TRBV12-5 CASASSTEAFF TGTGCTAGTGCGAGCAGCACTGAAGCTTTCTTT
- many TRBJ2-2 TRBV7-9 CASSFSEISTGELFF TGTGCCAGCAGCTTTTCTGAGATCTCCACCGGGGAGCTGTTTTTT
- - TRBJ1-1 TRBV10-2 CASSSDRNEAFF TGCGCCAGCAGCTCCGACAGAAATGAAGCTTTCTTT
TRBD1 few TRBJ2-7 TRBV5-6 CASSYDREIDEQYF TGTGCCAGCAGCTACGACAGGGAAATCGACGAGCAGTACTTC
- few TRBJ1-5 TRBV4-1 CASSQGNNQPQHF TGCGCCAGCAGCCAAGGAAACAATCAGCCCCAGCATTTT
- many TRBJ1-2 TRBV12-3/TRBV12-4 CASSLSPGSQGYTF TGTGCCAGCAGTCTTTCTCCGGGATCTCAAGGCTACACCTTC
- few TRBJ1-5 TRBV28 CASSFGQGWQPQHF TGTGCCAGCAGTTTCGGGCAGGGGTGGCAGCCCCAGCATTTT
- - TRBJ2-7 TRBV25-1 CASSEYIEEYEQYF TGTGCCAGCAGTGAATATATTGAAGAGTACGAGCAGTACTTC
- few TRBJ2-5 TRBV5-1 CASSPARYTQETQYF TGCGCCAGCAGCCCGGCCCGATACACCCAAGAGACCCAGTACTTC
TRBD2 - TRBJ2-1 TRBV7-9 CASSLAIAGHEQFF TGTGCCAGCAGCTTAGCAATAGCGGGACATGAGCAGTTCTTC
- many TRBJ2-7 TRBV4-1 CASSQDLGSSYEQYF TGCGCCAGCAGCCAAGATCTGGGGAGCTCCTACGAGCAGTACTTC
TRBD1 few TRBJ1-2 TRBV9 CASSAPPGRGGGDNYGYTF TGTGCCAGCAGCGCCCCCCCGGGCCGCGGAGGGGGCGACAACTATGGCTACACCTTC
TRBD1 - TRBJ2-2 TRBV24-1 CATSDFRQGNTGELFF TGTGCCACCAGTGATTTTCGACAGGGCAATACCGGGGAGCTGTTTTTT
- few TRBJ2-5 TRBV5-1 CASSFSPLETQYF TGCGCCAGCAGCTTTTCTCCCCTGGAGACCCAGTACTTC
TRBD2 few TRBJ2-2 TRBV2 CASSEAGTKRNTGELFF TGTGCCAGCAGTGAAGCGGGGACTAAACGCAACACCGGGGAGCTGTTTTTT
- many TRBJ1-1 TRBV29-1 CSGTPGFGTEAFF TGCAGCGGTACGCCAGGTTTCGGCACTGAAGCTTTCTTT
- - TRBJ1-1 TRBV28 CASSFWTMNTEAFF TGTGCCAGCAGTTTCTGGACTATGAACACTGAAGCTTTCTTT
- few TRBJ2-1 TRBV14 CASSRRGGYNEQFF TGTGCCAGCAGCCGGCGTGGGGGATACAATGAGCAGTTCTTC
- many TRBJ2-1 TRBV15 CATSREQYNEQFF TGTGCCACCAGCAGAGAACAGTACAATGAGCAGTTCTTC
TRBD2 - TRBJ2-3 TRBV11-1 CASMSPGLVPDTQYF TGTGCCAGCATGTCACCGGGACTAGTGCCAGATACGCAGTATTTT
- many TRBJ2-3 TRBV29-1 CSVVEGARTDTQYF TGCAGCGTCGTGGAGGGGGCGCGTACAGATACGCAGTATTTT
- few TRBJ1-1 TRBV29-1 CSVGLDRPRGGAFF TGCAGCGTTGGACTGGACAGACCCCGAGGGGGAGCTTTCTTT
- few TRBJ2-7 TRBV12-3/TRBV12-4 CASRPPNTYEQYF TGTGCCAGCAGACCTCCCAACACCTACGAGCAGTACTTC
- few TRBJ2-5 TRBV20-1 CSPANRGGQGGETQYF TGCAGTCCCGCCAACAGAGGGGGCCAGGGGGGGGAGACCCAGTACTTC
TRBD2 many TRBJ2-1 TRBV12-3/TRBV12-4 CATSPGGNEQFF TGTGCCACATCACCCGGGGGGAATGAGCAGTTCTTC
- - TRBJ2-4 TRBV6-5 CASSYSNRDIQYF TGTGCCAGCAGTTACTCGAATCGGGACATTCAGTACTTC
- - TRBJ1-6 TRBV6-5 CASSYSAGNPSPLHF TGTGCCAGCAGTTACTCAGCGGGGAATCCTTCACCCCTCCACTTT
- few TRBJ2-1 TRBV11-2 CASSFGSDVGYNEQFF TGTGCCAGCAGCTTCGGCAGCGACGTCGGCTACAATGAGCAGTTCTTC
TRBD2 - TRBJ2-3 TRBV20-1 CSARGLAGRGTSTDTQYF TGCAGTGCTAGGGGACTAGCGGGGAGGGGGACTAGCACAGATACGCAGTATTTT